One T cell receptor (beta chain) is described in this entry. This clone came up a few times. It has no known antigen specificity. Base-call qualities are not available, and no considerably larger clone is one nucleotide away. This entry belongs to a study of CD8+ T cells in alopecia areata (dated by TCRdb to between 2017 and 2018). General notes on the study: To study T cell clonal expansion in alopecia areata, the researchers applied high-throughput TCRbeta sequencing to both the C3H/HeJ mouse model and human patients. Amplification of TCRbeta CDR3 regions was done by immunoSEQ multiplex PCR using 35 Vbeta forward primers and 13 Jbeta reverse primers. In humans, TCRbeta sequencing was performed on scalp tissue and on sorted CD4+ and CD8+ peripheral blood T cells from healthy controls and from patients with patchy or totalis/universalis alopecia areata. RNA was obtained with the PAXgene miRNA kit for fixed scalp, the miRNeasy kit for PBMCs, and the RNeasy kit for mouse skin. Clonality in the scalp was compared among normal scalp (n=4), patchy alopecia areata scalp (n=8), and alopecia totalis/universalis scalp (n=8). What the work shows at the level of the full study, not this receptor alone: Compared with mice, TCR sequences shared between patients were less clear, possibly partly because of HLA diversity across the patient population. Unlike mouse skin, where gammadelta T cells dominate, normal human skin contains resident alphabeta T cells that get sequenced too, which complicates analysis of the scalp TCR repertoire. Lesional scalp, especially in alopecia totalis/universalis, showed higher clonality and more expanded CD8+ clones than normal scalp, suggesting antigenic drive.

Library preparation employed the immunoSEQ multiplex PCR assay. RNA was extracted from all samples and reverse transcribed into cDNA as template for TCR sequencing. First-strand cDNA was synthesized with SuperScript III using a 2:1 mix of oligo-dT and random hexamers. A synthetic immune receptor repertoire was used to assess amplification bias, and residual bias was removed computationally. As for how the authors treated the data: After raw reads were preprocessed to remove errors, the CDR3 was defined following IMGT conventions as running from the conserved cysteine to phenylalanine. Clonality was computed as 1 minus the Shannon entropy, with the entropy normalized by log2 of the number of productive unique TCRs. CD4 or CD8 identity of scalp clones was inferred by cross-referencing scalp TCRbeta sequences with sorted blood CD4 and CD8 repertoires. The table comes from immuneACCESS by way of TCRdb, which keeps in-frame sequences with V and J called. Part of the clones is missing from these tables; in studies checked, under half for an unresolved V gene and the rest for unknown reasons. V and J calls plus clone size are reproduced from that table; the DNA served to infer D and trimming. Across this sample there are approximately 150,000 clones, with about three fifths seen only once. Over 4% of the sample lies in the top ten.

Including cysteine and phenylalanine, the CDR3 has 13 amino acids. The only DNA kept is the CDR3, 39 bases in frame from the first base. The germline V gene gives CDR1 as SNHLY and CDR2 as FYNNEI. Relative to germline, V is 5 bases shorter and J is 5 bases shorter, with 12 bases between their ends. PBMCs were separated by density centrifugation and stained for CD3, CD4 and CD8, after which CD4+ and CD8+ T cells were sorted on a FACSAria. Scalp biopsies and blood samples were provided by unaffected controls. Recombination linked TRBV2 to TRBJ1-2, and the D gene may be TRBD1, 6 bases matching. The sample consisted of CD4+ T cells sorted from blood. The clonotype was recovered from a human donor in good health. The DNA sequence is TGTGCCAGCAGTCCAGGGGAAGTGTATGGCTACACCTTC. This gives the protein CASSPGEVYGYTF.